These T cell receptor beta chains were read from a single sample in a study of T-cell memory formation after mild COVID-19. TCRdb fed the 5' RACE reads into MiXCR, producing one record per CDR3 protein. Of more than 300,000 distinct CDR3 sequences listed, 12% to 15% were seen once; the top ten hold about 20%. Input material: PBMCs or a T cell subset sorted from them (not recorded which). These receptors came from a man between 18 and 29 years old who had mild COVID-19 (a few samples of this study predate the infection). Cell type and time point are not known. Both conserved end residues are part of each CDR3. A D gene is named only where the DNA matches it firmly. Some rows mark clone size as missing; the rest say once, few, many or name a class of expanded clone.

d_call: NA
j_call: TRBJ2-1
v_call: TRBV12-3/TRBV12-4
clone_size: few
cdr3_aa: CASTPDYNEQFF
cdr3_nt: TGTGCCAGCACCCCGGACTACAATGAGCAGTTCTTC

d_call: TRBD1
j_call: TRBJ2-3
v_call: TRBV12-3/TRBV12-4
clone_size: many
cdr3_aa: CASSPPGGRADTQYF
cdr3_nt: TGTGCCAGCAGTCCCCCAGGGGGTAGGGCAGATACGCAGTATTTT

d_call: NA
j_call: TRBJ1-1
v_call: TRBV29-1
clone_size: NA
cdr3_aa: CSVQESTEAFF
cdr3_nt: TGCAGCGTTCAGGAGAGCACTGAAGCTTTCTTT

d_call: TRBD2
j_call: TRBJ2-7
v_call: TRBV18
clone_size: NA
cdr3_aa: CASSYREGGEQYF
cdr3_nt: TGTGCCAGCTCCTACCGGGAGGGGGGCGAGCAGTACTTC

d_call: NA
j_call: TRBJ2-6
v_call: TRBV5-4
clone_size: NA
cdr3_aa: CASSRVGANVLTF
cdr3_nt: TGTGCCAGCAGCCGCGTAGGGGCCAACGTCCTGACTTTC

d_call: NA
j_call: TRBJ2-1
v_call: TRBV7-2
clone_size: few
cdr3_aa: CASSLVAQRSYNEQFF
cdr3_nt: TGTGCCAGCAGCTTAGTGGCGCAGCGCTCCTACAATGAGCAGTTCTTC

d_call: NA
j_call: TRBJ2-5
v_call: TRBV6-2/TRBV6-3
clone_size: NA
cdr3_aa: CASSYTGQETQYF
cdr3_nt: TGTGCCAGCAGTTACACGGGGCAAGAGACCCAGTACTTC

d_call: TRBD1
j_call: TRBJ1-1
v_call: TRBV5-1
clone_size: few
cdr3_aa: CASSLAGQGDTEAFF
cdr3_nt: TGCGCCAGCAGCCTGGCAGGGCAGGGGGACACTGAAGCTTTCTTT

d_call: NA
j_call: TRBJ1-6
v_call: TRBV7-9
clone_size: many
cdr3_aa: CASSLAGARSSPLHF
cdr3_nt: TGTGCCAGCAGCTTGGCAGGGGCGCGGAGCTCACCCCTCCACTTT

d_call: TRBD1
j_call: TRBJ2-1
v_call: TRBV2
clone_size: few
cdr3_aa: CASSDYRGSYNEQFF
cdr3_nt: TGTGCCAGCAGTGATTACAGGGGCTCCTACAATGAGCAGTTCTTC